The table lists the clone carrying this TCR beta chain with many counts. Between the trimmed V and J ends, which lost 0 bases and 1 base, there was a span of 7 bases. The CDR3 has 14 amino acids. Germline-derived CDR1 and CDR2 are LGHNA and YSLEER. The sample originates from a study of T-cell reconstitution after alpha-beta-depleted transplantation in children. Unique molecular identifiers were used in preparing the TCRbeta library. TCRdb used MiXCR to reprocess the PCR reads, holding one entry per CDR3 protein. The sample carries around 440,000 distinct CDR3 sequences, under 20% recorded once. This receptor was identified in a boy less than two years old who had a stem cell transplant for Wiskott-Aldrich syndrome, so the T cells may come from the graft donor. Sequencing was performed on PBMCs, mostly from graft donor cells, taken 360 days after TCRalphabeta/CD19-depleted stem cell transplant. The chain recombines TRBV4-3 with TRBJ2-7; D remains unclear. The CDR3 here is CASSQDAGSYEQYF. The CDR3 region has the DNA TGCGCCAGCAGCCAAGACGCAGGTTCCTACGAGCAGTACTTC.